The present T cell receptor (beta chain) was sequenced within a study of blood T cell repertoires in COVID-19 (dated by TCRdb to 2020 to 2021). Some background on the complete study: Samples covering the acute and convalescent phases of COVID-19 were provided by collaborators in the United States, Italy and Spain. The material from the prospective study consisted of cDNA or gDNA derived from T cells, B-cell-depleted T cells, or PBMCs. Deeply sampled blood TCRbeta repertoires from subjects exposed to, actively infected with, or recovered from COVID-19 were included in the dataset. The repertoires were released in a freely available public database meant as a resource for research on the immune response to SARS-CoV-2. Samples came from the ongoing ImmuneRACE study (first 160 participants) plus 1,254 subjects from 6 global collaborators. Sample metadata almost always included a de-identified subject ID, COVID-19 status, age in years and sex. Where HLA class I and class II types were available, the types were taken from metadata supplied by the sample provider, not from assay-based typing.

There are a few counts of this clone. Its antigen is currently not known. No base quality values were provided; no much bigger clone lies one nucleotide off. The study at large found these results: The quantity of clinical and demographic metadata differed by source and by participant and was supplied without curation.

The CDR3 sequence holds 14 residues, the cysteine and phenylalanine included. Left in the record is the CDR3 DNA by itself, 42 bases read in frame from the first base. V is pruned by 6 bases and J by 3 bases, leaving 6 bases of the junction without a gene match. As encoded in the germline V gene, CDR1 is SGHVS while CDR2 is FQNEAQ. TCRbeta CDR3 regions were amplified from genomic DNA using the immunoSEQ Assay, a bias-controlled multiplex PCR. In the paper's pipeline: Within the assay, amplification of reference gene primers was used to estimate how many nucleated cells each sample contained. To quantify the absolute abundance of each unique TCRbeta CDR3 rearrangement, sequence reads were collapsed and filtered. For each sample, productive Simpson clonality was calculated by taking the square root of Simpson's diversity index across productive rearrangements. TCRdb carries this immuneACCESS record with in-frame sequences only. Its versions omit some clonotypes, under half of them owing to an unresolved V gene in the studies checked, with the rest unexplained. Clone size and the V and J calls come from that table; the DNA yielded D and trimming. The table for this sample lists about 97,000 clones; approximately 87% of them were counted only once. The ten biggest clones cover around 20% of the sample.

Whole blood was collected in K2EDTA tubes by collaborating institutions according to the institutions' own protocols. For TCRbeta analysis, collaborator samples were shipped as frozen whole blood, as isolated PBMCs, or as DNA extracted from either sample type. The source of this sequence is a human donor in a cohort sampled during active COVID-19. The sequenced sample consisted of peripheral blood. Rearrangement joined TRBV7-8 to TRBJ2-3; 7 nucleotides in the junction match TRBD2. DNA sequence: TGTGCCAGCAGGCGACTAGCTGGGACAGATACGCAGTATTTT. Its translation reads: CASRRLAGTDTQYF.